This entry features one T cell receptor beta chain sequence. The record originates from a study of T cell changes during pregnancy in multiple sclerosis. J lost 5 bases, V lost 0 bases, and 3 bases had no gene match. This CDR3 contains 15 residues. The germline CDR1 and CDR2 sequences are SGHKS and YYEKEE (reference sequence). TCRdb keeps only in-frame clones here, not all; method: immunoSEQ multiplex PCR. The repertoire consists of 64,000 or so clones, with almost 97% occurring once and the leading ten covering 2.5%. This clonotype was sampled from a female donor with multiple sclerosis, enrolled in a pregnancy study. The V and J genes are TRBV5-5 and TRBJ2-7, with 12 bases that match TRBD2. The sequencing used CD8+ T cells from peripheral blood mononuclear cells, collected after pregnancy. CDR3 amino acids: CASSLETSGSDEQYF. The CDR3 nucleotides are TGTGCCAGCAGCTTGGAGACTAGCGGGAGTGACGAGCAGTACTTC.